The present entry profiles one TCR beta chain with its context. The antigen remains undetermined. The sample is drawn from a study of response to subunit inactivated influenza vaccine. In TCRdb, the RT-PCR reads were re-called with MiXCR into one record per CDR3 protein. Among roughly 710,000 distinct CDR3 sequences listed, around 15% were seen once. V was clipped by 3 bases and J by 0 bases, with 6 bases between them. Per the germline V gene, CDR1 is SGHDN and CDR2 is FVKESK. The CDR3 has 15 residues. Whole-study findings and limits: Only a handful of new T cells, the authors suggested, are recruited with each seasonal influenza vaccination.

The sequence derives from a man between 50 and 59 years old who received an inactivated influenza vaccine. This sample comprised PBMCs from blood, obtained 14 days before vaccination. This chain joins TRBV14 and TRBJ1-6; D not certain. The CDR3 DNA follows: TGTGCCAGCAGCCAGCTTGGCTCCTATAATTCACCCCTCCACTTT. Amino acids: CASSQLGSYNSPLHF. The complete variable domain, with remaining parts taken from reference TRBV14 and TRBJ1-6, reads EAGVTQFPSHSVIEKGQTVTLRCDPISGHDNLYWYRRVMGKEIKFLLHFVKESKQDESGMPNNRFLAERTGGTYSTLKVQPAELEDSGVYFCASSQLGSYNSPLHFGNGTRLTVT.